A selection of T cell receptor beta chains follows, all from one sample in a study of breast tumors, draining lymph nodes, adjacent tissues. A single record per CDR3 protein comes from TCRdb applying MiXCR to the multiplex PCR reads. The table includes tens of thousands of distinct CDR3 sequences, 25% to 35% detected once. Sequencing was done on a sample of axillary lymph node tissue. These receptors were obtained from a female donor with breast cancer. Some clones in this sample may be carry-over from other donors' samples. The CDR3 runs from the conserved cysteine through the conserved F or W. A D gene is named only where the DNA matches it firmly. Only some rows state a clone size, as once, few, many or a class for expanded clones.

D	V	J	size	CDR3	DNA
-	TRBV5-4	TRBJ1-2	once	CASSPGDGYTF	TGTGCCAGCAGCCCAGGGGATGGCTACACGTTC
-	TRBV28	TRBJ1-2	many	CASSLAGNGYTF	TGTGCCAGCAGTTTAGCTGGGAATGGCTACACCTTC
-	TRBV7-9	TRBJ2-2	many	CASSSTGTSNTGELFF	TGTGCCAGCAGCTCAACCGGGACATCGAACACCGGGGAGCTGTTTTTT
-	TRBV7-2	TRBJ2-7	many	CASSSNYEQYF	TGTGCCAGCAGCTCAAACTACGAGCAGTACTTC
TRBD1	TRBV12-5	TRBJ2-6	many	CASGFRLSGQGGTNVLTF	TGTGCTAGTGGTTTCCGTCTCTCTGGACAGGGTGGGACCAACGTCCTGACTTTC
TRBD2	TRBV20-1	TRBJ2-3	-	CSARNQAGALNEQYF	TGCAGTGCTAGAAATCAAGCGGGAGCCCTGAATGAGCAGTATTTT
-	TRBV12-3/TRBV12-4	TRBJ2-1	many	CASRNPGADNEQFF	TGTGCCAGCAGAAACCCGGGGGCGGACAATGAGCAGTTCTTC
-	TRBV9	TRBJ2-7	-	CASSVDSYEQYF	TGTGCCAGCAGCGTAGACAGCTACGAGCAGTACTTC
-	TRBV2	TRBJ1-2	-	CASSEPTDIYNYGYTF	TGTGCCAGCAGCGAACCGACAGACATCTATAACTATGGCTACACCTTC
-	TRBV7-2	TRBJ2-7	many	CASSFGRSTLEQYF	TGTGCCAGCAGCTTTGGCCGCTCTACCCTCGAGCAGTACTTC
-	TRBV30	TRBJ1-5	many	CAWSGVVRDQPQHF	TGTGCCTGGAGTGGAGTAGTGAGGGATCAGCCCCAGCATTTT
TRBD2	TRBV5-4	TRBJ2-7	many	CASSLETGGEQYF	TGTGCCAGCAGCTTGGAGACGGGAGGCGAGCAGTACTTC
-	TRBV11-3	TRBJ2-7	many	CASSLDGVSSSYEQYF	TGTGCCAGCAGCTTAGATGGGGTGTCGTCCTCCTACGAGCAGTACTTC
-	TRBV7-9	TRBJ2-6	many	CASKSQGANVLTF	TGTGCCAGCAAGAGCCAGGGGGCCAACGTCCTGACTTTC
-	TRBV20-1	TRBJ2-2	many	CSARDFLRTTTGELFF	TGCAGTGCTAGAGATTTTCTGCGGACGACCACCGGGGAGCTGTTTTTT
-	TRBV5-1	TRBJ1-3	many	CASSLGSRTSGNTIYF	TGCGCCAGCAGCTTGGGGTCACGGACCTCTGGAAACACCATATATTTT
-	TRBV5-8	TRBJ1-2	once	CASTWGRGRSYTF	TGTGCCAGCACCTGGGGGAGGGGACGAAGCTACACCTTC
TRBD2	TRBV3-1	TRBJ2-7	many	CASSQPRAGANEQYF	TGTGCCAGCAGCCAACCACGAGCGGGAGCCAACGAGCAGTACTTC
TRBD1	TRBV13	TRBJ2-1	many	CASSLGDRDLNEQFF	TGTGCCAGCAGCTTAGGGGACAGGGACCTTAATGAGCAGTTCTTC
TRBD2	TRBV7-2	TRBJ2-2	many	CASSLERDPGTGELFF	TGTGCCAGCAGCTTAGAGCGGGATCCGGGCACCGGGGAGCTGTTTTTT
TRBD2	TRBV7-2	TRBJ2-3	-	CASSLASGSIIDTQYF	TGTGCCAGCAGCTTAGCTAGCGGGAGTATCATAGATACGCAGTATTTT
TRBD1	TRBV11-2	TRBJ2-5	-	CASSPETGQCQETQYF	TGTGCCAGCAGCCCCGAGACAGGGCAGTGCCAAGAGACCCAGTACTTC
TRBD1	TRBV5-5	TRBJ2-1	many	CASSLDGTGPNEQFF	TGTGCCAGCAGCTTGGACGGGACAGGTCCCAATGAGCAGTTCTTC
TRBD1	TRBV11-3	TRBJ1-5	many	CASSRTGDQPQHF	TGTGCCAGCAGCAGAACAGGGGACCAGCCCCAGCATTTT
-	TRBV19	TRBJ2-6	-	CASRDGANVLTF	TGTGCCAGTAGGGACGGGGCCAACGTCCTGACTTTC
-	TRBV20-1	TRBJ2-7	-	CSAGASGSPTFYEQYF	TGCAGTGCTGGAGCGTCAGGCAGTCCCACTTTCTACGAGCAGTACTTC
TRBD2	TRBV18	TRBJ2-2	-	CASSPTSETNTGELFF	TGTGCCAGCTCCCCGACTAGCGAAACGAACACCGGGGAGCTGTTTTTT
TRBD1	TRBV7-9	TRBJ1-1	once	CASSLGRDRGATEAFF	TGTGCCAGCAGCTTAGGCCGGGACAGGGGAGCCACTGAAGCTTTCTTT
-	TRBV15	TRBJ2-5	-	CATSNHKGGKGARETQYF	TGTGCCACCAGCAACCACAAAGGGGGGAAAGGCGCACGAGAGACCCAGTACTTC
-	TRBV2	TRBJ2-7	-	CASGSRSYEQYF	TGTGCCAGCGGGAGCCGATCCTACGAGCAGTACTTC
-	TRBV30	TRBJ1-1	few	CAFAETPEAFF	TGTGCCTTTGCCGAGACCCCTGAAGCTTTCTTT
-	TRBV7-6	TRBJ2-3	many	CASSQRWMGRDTDTQYF	TGTGCCAGCAGCCAAAGATGGATGGGTAGGGACACAGATACGCAGTATTTT
TRBD2	TRBV11-2	TRBJ2-3	many	CASSFSGRSGRPSTDTQYF	TGTGCCAGCAGCTTCAGTGGAAGAAGCGGGAGGCCCTCTACAGATACGCAGTATTTT
-	TRBV5-1	TRBJ2-4	many	CASSRSAENIQYF	TGCGCCAGCAGCAGATCGGCAGAAAACATTCAGTACTTC
TRBD2	TRBV27	TRBJ2-1	many	CASGRVAGADEQFF	TGTGCCAGCGGTAGGGTAGCGGGAGCGGATGAGCAGTTCTTC
-	TRBV13	TRBJ1-2	many	CASSLPGEITNYGYTF	TGTGCCAGCAGCTTACCCGGAGAAATTACTAACTATGGCTACACCTTC
-	TRBV20-1	TRBJ2-1	many	CSAQTRDYNEQFF	TGCAGTGCCCAAACCAGGGACTACAATGAGCAGTTCTTC
-	TRBV14	TRBJ2-1	-	CASSQDHVVVAPPRSYNEQFF	TGTGCCAGCAGCCAAGATCATGTCGTAGTGGCCCCTCCAAGGTCCTACAATGAGCAGTTCTTC
-	TRBV10-3	TRBJ2-7	-	CATFRGSGYEQYF	TGTGCCACCTTTCGGGGGTCGGGCTACGAGCAGTACTTC
TRBD2	TRBV19	TRBJ2-5	-	CASSRLAGAHETQYF	TGTGCCAGTAGTAGACTAGCGGGAGCCCACGAGACCCAGTACTTC
-	TRBV18	TRBJ2-7	-	CASSPTHTHEQHF	TGTGCCAGCTCACCGACCCATACACACGAGCAGCACTTC
TRBD1	TRBV20-1	TRBJ2-7	many	CSARKTGTGFYEQYF	TGCAGTGCTAGAAAGACCGGGACAGGGTTCTACGAGCAGTACTTC
-	TRBV7-9	TRBJ1-4	-	CASSKQPNRVNEKLYF	TGTGCCAGCAGCAAGCAGCCTAATAGGGTTAATGAAAAACTGTATTTT
-	TRBV28	TRBJ2-1	many	CATRERAYNEQFF	TGTGCCACTCGGGAGAGGGCCTACAATGAGCAGTTCTTC
TRBD1	TRBV19	TRBJ1-5	-	CASSQGDRGYNQPQHF	TGTGCCAGTAGCCAAGGGGACAGGGGATACAATCAGCCCCAGCATTTT
TRBD1	TRBV9	TRBJ1-3	-	CASSVRTGYTIYF	TGTGCCAGCAGCGTGAGGACAGGGTACACCATATATTTT
TRBD1	TRBV4-1	TRBJ1-5	many	CASSQTDRDHQPQHF	TGCGCCAGCAGCCAAACGGACAGGGACCATCAGCCCCAGCATTTT
TRBD2	TRBV14	TRBJ2-5	many	CASSQRLAGPAGTQYF	TGTGCCAGCAGCCAACGACTAGCGGGACCTGCGGGGACCCAGTACTTC
-	TRBV5-6	TRBJ1-4	many	CASSLEVSEKLFF	TGTGCCAGCAGCTTGGAGGTGTCGGAAAAACTGTTTTTT
-	TRBV6-1	TRBJ1-2	many	CASSGGPSSWYGYTF	TGTGCCAGCAGTGGCGGACCTTCGTCGTGGTATGGCTACACCTTC
-	TRBV12-3/TRBV12-4	TRBJ1-1	-	CASSHSGGGTEAFF	TGTGCCAGCAGCCACAGCGGGGGGGGGACTGAAGCTTTCTTT
-	TRBV12-3/TRBV12-4	TRBJ2-2	-	CASSLRLAGRTGELFF	TGTGCCAGCAGTTTACGGCTGGCAGGGAGAACCGGGGAGCTGTTTTTT
TRBD1	TRBV30	TRBJ2-1	many	CAWGRGTVYNEQFF	TGTGCCTGGGGCAGGGGGACGGTCTACAATGAGCAGTTCTTC
TRBD2	TRBV6-4	TRBJ2-5	many	CASSDCLAGGGTQYF	TGTGCCAGCAGTGACTGTCTAGCGGGAGGTGGGACCCAGTACTTC
-	TRBV6-2/TRBV6-3	TRBJ2-7	few	CASQQIGLVQYF	TGTGCCAGCCAACAAATAGGCCTAGTGCAGTACTTC